The 18 T cell receptor beta chains given below trace back to one sample, sequenced in a study of shared clonotypes between healthy human individuals. Sequenced by immunoSEQ multiplex PCR; TCRdb stores in-frame clones only, minus some. This repertoire shows 2 million to 2.5 million clones, around 90% found once; its top ten account for 0.3% to 0.4%. Material for sequencing was naive CD4+ T cells from PBMCs. The subset denotes: CD45RA+ positively selected. The receptors originated from a man between 18 and 35 years old in good health. Some clones in this sample may be carry-over from other donors' samples.

The rearrangement links TRBV10-3 to TRBJ1-2; 11 bases map to TRBD1. Germline lookup yields CDR1 ENHRY and CDR2 SYGVKD. The CDR3 is made up of 15 amino acids. After removal of 6 bases from V and 2 bases from J, the junction contained 5 bases not matched to a gene. CDR3 residues: CAIRGGTGGNYGYTF. CDR3 bases: TGTGCCATCAGGGGAGGGACAGGGGGGAACTATGGCTACACCTTC.

This rearrangement joins TRBV18 to TRBJ2-5; D gene ambiguous. This CDR3 has 14 amino acids. V gave up 5 bases and J gave up 5 bases, with 15 bases separating them. Germline CDR1 and CDR2: KGHSH and LQKENI. CDR3 sequence reads: CASSFNLGAETQYF. Here the CDR3 DNA reads TGTGCCAGCTCATTCAATCTGGGCGCGGAGACCCAGTACTTC.

The chain's CDR3 is CASSYPGTSGHLEQYF. The CDR3 DNA reads as TGTGCCAGCAGCTACCCCGGGACTAGCGGACATTTGGAGCAGTACTTC. The V call is TRBV5-4, the J call TRBJ2-7; 11 bases are a match to TRBD2. V gave up 3 bases and J gave up 7 bases; unmatched junction bases: 12. This CDR3 has 16 residues. From germline, CDR1 is SGHNT and CDR2 YYREEE (reference sequence).

Notes on this clone: The same CDR3 can be traced to other DNA sequences in this sample. The chain uses TRBV30 and TRBJ1-5; 7 bases match TRBD1. The CDR3 has 14 amino acids. The V segment lost 5 bases and the J segment 2 bases; nucleotides outside the gene matches: 6. Germline V gene sequence: CDR1 GTSNPN, CDR2 SVGIG (reference sequence). Here the CDR3 reads CAWSGGGGNQPQHF. The CDR3 nucleotides read TGTGCCTGGTCAGGGGGTGGGGGCAATCAGCCCCAGCATTTT.

The chain carries TRBV28 and TRBJ2-2; TRBD2 aligns across 13 bases. The CDR3 is made up of 19 amino acids. Per the germline V gene, CDR1 is MDHEN and CDR2 is SYDVKM. The J segment lost 3 bases and the V segment lost 4 bases, leaving 11 bases of the junction unmatched. This chain's CDR3 is CASSSPGGLAGVDTGELFF. In DNA form, the CDR3 reads TGTGCCAGCAGTTCCCCAGGAGGACTAGCGGGAGTGGACACCGGGGAGCTGTTTTTT.

Remarks on this clone: Distinct nucleotide sequences in the sample also encode this CDR3. This chain joins TRBV2 and TRBJ2-5, with D unclear. The CDR3 has 11 amino acids. The V end lost 3 bases, the J end lost 5 bases, and 4 bases lay between the germline ends. Germline values: CDR1 SNHLY, CDR2 FYNNEI. As DNA, the CDR3 is TGTGCCAGCAGTGACTATGAGACCCAGTACTTC. This sequence encodes CASSDYETQYF.

The rearrangement links TRBV6-1 to TRBJ2-1, with 7 bases matching TRBD2. Per the germline V gene, CDR1 is MNHNS and CDR2 is SASEGT. J gave up 8 bases and V 2 bases, and 0 bases lay outside the gene matches. CDR3 size: 12 residues. The CDR3 DNA is TGTGCCAGCAGTGAAAGCGGGGATGAGCAGTTCTTC. It encodes CASSESGDEQFF.

This clone was detected once. V gene TRBV27 combines with J gene TRBJ2-1, with D tentatively TRBD1 or TRBD2 (5 bases each). Trimming removed 3 bases from V and 5 bases from J, with 20 bases in between. Per germline, CDR1 MNHEY and CDR2 SMNVEV (reference sequence). The CDR3 spans 17 residues. CDR3 loop: CASSFLTGTADDNEQFF. Here the CDR3 DNA reads TGTGCCAGCAGTTTCCTCACCGGGACCGCCGATGACAATGAGCAGTTCTTC.

This chain links TRBV28 with TRBJ2-3; D is unclear. Trimming left V 2 bases short and J 4 bases short, with 7 bases between. Germline CDR1 is MDHEN and CDR2 is SYDVKM. CDR3 size: 13 residues. The CDR3, as DNA: TGTGCCAGCAGTTTAGAGCCGGCAGATACGCAGTATTTT. This translates into CASSLEPADTQYF.

As for this clone: Other DNA sequences of this sample code for an identical CDR3. The J gene is TRBJ1-2, the V gene TRBV5-1; D is possibly TRBD1 (5 bases). The CDR3 consists of 14 residues. Trimming stripped 4 bases from V and 3 bases from J, with 13 bases between. Germline V gene lookup returns CDR1 SGHRS and CDR2 YFSETQ. The CDR3 spells CASSLRVGDYGYTF. CDR3 bases: TGCGCCAGCAGCCTCAGGGTAGGGGACTATGGCTACACCTTC.

CDR3 coding DNA: TGTGCCAGCAGTGAACCCCCCTACAGGGAGAACTATGGCTACACCTTC. This sequence encodes CASSEPPYRENYGYTF. The chain links TRBV2 to TRBJ1-2, with D tentatively TRBD1 (6 bases). Germline CDR1 reads SNHLY; CDR2 reads FYNNEI. Trimming took off 2 bases at V and 2 bases at J, with 15 bases between the two ends. The CDR3 runs to 16 residues.

V is TRBV5-8 and J is TRBJ2-1; tentatively, D is TRBD1 or TRBD2 (5 bases each). In germline, CDR1 is SGHTS, CDR2 YDEGEE. V lost 1 base and J 6 bases, leaving 20 bases between the germline ends. The CDR3 spans 17 residues. For the CDR3, the DNA is TGTGCCAGCAGCTTGACGCGGACCCTATGGGGACCCAATGAGCAGTTCTTC. It yields the protein CASSLTRTLWGPNEQFF.

CDR3 in amino acids: CASSFPLAKNIQYF. CDR3 sequence (DNA): TGTGCCAGCAGTTTTCCCCTAGCCAAAAACATTCAGTACTTC. V is TRBV27 and J is TRBJ2-4; D call uncertain. The CDR3 runs to 14 residues. V lost 3 bases and J lost 0, with 6 bases in between. Per germline, CDR1 MNHEY and CDR2 SMNVEV (reference sequence).

This clone appeared a single time. The chain uses TRBV11-3 and TRBJ2-1; no clear D gene. The germline V and J ends were trimmed by 1 base and 5 bases, with 6 bases remaining between them. CDR1 and CDR2 (germline): SGHNT, YENEEA. This CDR3 has 13 amino acids. CDR3 DNA: TGTGCCAGCAGCTTAGGAGCCCACAATGAGCAGTTCTTC. This sequence encodes CASSLGAHNEQFF.

Regarding this clone: The same CDR3 also results from other DNA sequences found in this sample. This sequence joins TRBV28 and TRBJ1-1; D unresolved. CDR1 and CDR2 (germline): MDHEN, SYDVKM. This CDR3 is built from 12 residues. The germline V and J ends were trimmed by 3 bases and 4 bases, with 6 bases remaining between them. The CDR3 sequence is CASSFRRTEAFF. The CDR3 nucleotides read TGTGCCAGCAGTTTTCGGCGCACTGAAGCTTTCTTT.

This rearrangement joins TRBV7-2 to TRBJ2-7; TRBD1 or TRBD2 may be the D gene (5 bases each). CDR1 and CDR2 from the germline V gene are SGHTA and FQGNSA. V lost 5 bases, J lost 6 bases, and 14 bases lay in between. This CDR3 region has 13 residues. CDR3 nucleotide sequence: TGTGCCAGCAGCCCTGAACGGGGCAGCGAGCAGTACTTC. Its translation: CASSPERGSEQYF. The whole variable domain, remainder taken from reference TRBV7-2 and TRBJ2-7, is GAGVSQSPSNKVTEKGKDVELRCDPISGHTALYWYRQSLGQGLEFLIYFQGNSAPDKSGLPSDRFSAERTGGSVSTLTIQRTQQEDSAVYLCASSPERGSEQYFGPGTRLTVT.

The chain links TRBV7-2 to TRBJ2-1; 11 positions match TRBD2. This CDR3 has 14 amino acids. The J segment lost 5 bases and the V segment lost 9 bases, leaving 6 bases of the junction unmatched. Germline CDR1 SGHTA, CDR2 FQGNSA. CDR3 bases: TGTGCCAGTGATAGCGGGAGGGCCAACAATGAGCAGTTCTTC. Its translation: CASDSGRANNEQFF.

The chain's CDR3 is CASSDSGTSVYNEQFF. The CDR3 DNA reads TGTGCCAGCAGCGACTCCGGGACTAGCGTCTACAATGAGCAGTTCTTC. This chain uses TRBV7-3 with TRBJ2-1, with 10 bases identical to TRBD2. Looked up from germline, CDR1 is SGHTA and CDR2 is FQGTGA. J was trimmed by 3 bases and V by 5 bases; bases with no gene match: 7. The CDR3 has 16 residues. Looking up the rest from reference TRBV7-3 and TRBJ2-1 gives the full variable domain: GAGVSQTPSNKVTEKGKYVELRCDPISGHTALYWYRQSLGQGPEFLIYFQGTGAADDSGLPNDRFFAVRPEGSVSTLKIQRTERGDSAVYLCASSDSGTSVYNEQFFGPGTRLTVL.